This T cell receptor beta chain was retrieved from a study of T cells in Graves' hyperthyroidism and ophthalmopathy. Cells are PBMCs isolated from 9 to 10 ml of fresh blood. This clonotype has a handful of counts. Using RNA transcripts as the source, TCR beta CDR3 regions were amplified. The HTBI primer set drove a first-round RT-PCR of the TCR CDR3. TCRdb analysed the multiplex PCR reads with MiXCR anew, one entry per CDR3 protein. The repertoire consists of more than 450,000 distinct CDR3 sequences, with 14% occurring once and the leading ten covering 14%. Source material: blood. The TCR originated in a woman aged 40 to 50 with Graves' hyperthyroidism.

The CDR3 protein is CSARLAGGEGEETQYF. The CDR3, as DNA: TGCAGTGCTAGACTAGCGGGAGGTGAGGGGGAGGAGACCCAGTACTTC. The rearrangement uses TRBV20-1 and TRBJ2-5; TRBD2 matches at 11 bases. The CDR3 is 16 amino acids. Germline V lookup: CDR1 DFQATT, CDR2 SNEGSKA (reference sequence). J lost 5 bases, V lost 2 bases, and 10 bases had no gene match.